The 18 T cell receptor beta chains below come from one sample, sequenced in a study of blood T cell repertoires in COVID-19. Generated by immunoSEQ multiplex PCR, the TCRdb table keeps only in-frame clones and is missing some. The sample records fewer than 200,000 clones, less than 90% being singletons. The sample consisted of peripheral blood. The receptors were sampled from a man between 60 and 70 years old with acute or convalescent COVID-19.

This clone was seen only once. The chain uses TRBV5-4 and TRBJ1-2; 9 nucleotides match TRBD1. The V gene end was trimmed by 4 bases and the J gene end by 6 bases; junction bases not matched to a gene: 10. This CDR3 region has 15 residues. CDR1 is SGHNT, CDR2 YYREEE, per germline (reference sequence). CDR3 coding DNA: TGTGCCAGCAGCCCATCCGGGACAGGGAGGGATGGCTACACCTTC. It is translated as CASSPSGTGRDGYTF.

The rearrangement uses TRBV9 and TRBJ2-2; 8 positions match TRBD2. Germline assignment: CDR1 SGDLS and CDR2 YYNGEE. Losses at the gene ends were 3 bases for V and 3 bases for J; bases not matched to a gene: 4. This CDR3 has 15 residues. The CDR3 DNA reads TGTGCCAGCAGCGCAGGGACTAGAGACACCGGGGAGCTGTTTTTT. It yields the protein CASSAGTRDTGELFF.

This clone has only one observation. The CDR3 region has the DNA TGTGCCAGCAGTTTCGGTATATCTCTTGAAGCTTTCTTT. Its protein is CASSFGISLEAFF. The genes are TRBV27 and TRBJ1-1; no definite D call. Trimming stripped 3 bases from V and 7 bases from J, with 12 bases between. There are 13 residues in the CDR3. The germline CDR1 and CDR2 sequences are MNHEY and SMNVEV (reference sequence).

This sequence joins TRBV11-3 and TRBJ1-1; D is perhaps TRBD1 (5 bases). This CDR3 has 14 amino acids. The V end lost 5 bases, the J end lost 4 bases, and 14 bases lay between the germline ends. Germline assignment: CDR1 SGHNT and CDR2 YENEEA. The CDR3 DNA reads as TGTGCCAGCAGCCTTTCCCCGGGGGTCACTGAAGCTTTCTTT. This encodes CASSLSPGVTEAFF.

DNA for the CDR3: TGTGCCAGCAGCCAACCGGGCCCAGGGGTGCGGGTAAACGAAAAACTGTTTTTT. Its translation is CASSQPGPGVRVNEKLFF. V is TRBV7-2 and J is TRBJ1-4, with a weak D call TRBD1 (6 bases). Germline lookup yields CDR1 SGHTA and CDR2 FQGNSA. The CDR3 covers 18 residues. V lost 5 bases, J lost 8 bases, and 27 bases lay in between.

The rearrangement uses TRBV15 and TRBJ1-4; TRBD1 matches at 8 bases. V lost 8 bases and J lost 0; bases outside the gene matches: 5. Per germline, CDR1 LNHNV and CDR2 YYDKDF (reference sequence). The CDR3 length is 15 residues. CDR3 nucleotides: TGTGCCACCGGACAGGGAAGGGCAACTAATGAAAAACTGTTTTTT. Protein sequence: CATGQGRATNEKLFF.

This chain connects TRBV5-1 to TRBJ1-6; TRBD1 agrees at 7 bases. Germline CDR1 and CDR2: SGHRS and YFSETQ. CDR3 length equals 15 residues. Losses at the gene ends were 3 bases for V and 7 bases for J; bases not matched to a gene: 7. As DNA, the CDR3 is TGCGCCAGCAGCTCCGACAGGGCGTACAATTCACCCCTCCACTTT. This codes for CASSSDRAYNSPLHF.

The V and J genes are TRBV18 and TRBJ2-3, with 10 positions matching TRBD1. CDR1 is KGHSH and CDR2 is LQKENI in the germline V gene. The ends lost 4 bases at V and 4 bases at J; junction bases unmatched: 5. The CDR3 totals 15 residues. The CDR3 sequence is CASSLDRGFADTQYF. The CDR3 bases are TGTGCCAGCTCACTGGACAGGGGGTTCGCAGATACGCAGTATTTT.

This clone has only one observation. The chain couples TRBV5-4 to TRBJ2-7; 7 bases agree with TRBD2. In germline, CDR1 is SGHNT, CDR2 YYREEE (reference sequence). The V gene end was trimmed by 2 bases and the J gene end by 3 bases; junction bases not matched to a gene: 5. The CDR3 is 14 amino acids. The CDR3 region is CASSLKRGNYEQYF. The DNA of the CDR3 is TGTGCCAGCAGCTTAAAGCGGGGTAACTACGAGCAGTACTTC.

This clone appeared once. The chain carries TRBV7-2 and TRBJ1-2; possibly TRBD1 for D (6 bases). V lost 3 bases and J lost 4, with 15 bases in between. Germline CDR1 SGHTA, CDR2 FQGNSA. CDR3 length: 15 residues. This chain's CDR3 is CASSFDNTGSYGYTF. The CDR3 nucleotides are TGTGCCAGCAGCTTCGACAATACAGGGAGCTATGGCTACACCTTC.

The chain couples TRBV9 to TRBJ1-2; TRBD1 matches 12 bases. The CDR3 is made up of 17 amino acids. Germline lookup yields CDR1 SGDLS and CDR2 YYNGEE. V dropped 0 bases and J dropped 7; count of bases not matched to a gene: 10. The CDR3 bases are TGTGCCAGCAGCGTAGACGAGGGACAGGGGGCGATTGGTGGCTACACCTTC. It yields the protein CASSVDEGQGAIGGYTF.

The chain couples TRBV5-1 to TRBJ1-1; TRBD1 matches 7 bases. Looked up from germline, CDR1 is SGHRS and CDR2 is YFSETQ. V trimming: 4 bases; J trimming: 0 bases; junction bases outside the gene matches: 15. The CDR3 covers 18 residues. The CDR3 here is CASSPRQGGKAMNTEAFF. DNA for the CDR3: TGCGCCAGCAGCCCGAGACAGGGAGGTAAGGCTATGAACACTGAAGCTTTCTTT.

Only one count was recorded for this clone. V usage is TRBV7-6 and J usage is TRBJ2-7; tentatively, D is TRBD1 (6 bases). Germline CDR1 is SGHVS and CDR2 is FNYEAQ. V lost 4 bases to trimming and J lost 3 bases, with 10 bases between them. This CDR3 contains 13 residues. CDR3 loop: CASSSLQGYEQYV. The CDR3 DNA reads TGTGCCAGCAGCTCCTTACAGGGCTACGAGCAGTACGTC.

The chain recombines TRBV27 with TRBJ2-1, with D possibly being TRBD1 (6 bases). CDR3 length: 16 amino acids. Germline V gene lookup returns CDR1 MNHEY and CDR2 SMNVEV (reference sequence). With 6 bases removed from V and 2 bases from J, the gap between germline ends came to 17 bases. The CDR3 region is CASRRPTDSTYNEQFF. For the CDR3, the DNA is TGTGCCAGCAGACGCCCGACGGACAGCACCTACAATGAGCAGTTCTTC.

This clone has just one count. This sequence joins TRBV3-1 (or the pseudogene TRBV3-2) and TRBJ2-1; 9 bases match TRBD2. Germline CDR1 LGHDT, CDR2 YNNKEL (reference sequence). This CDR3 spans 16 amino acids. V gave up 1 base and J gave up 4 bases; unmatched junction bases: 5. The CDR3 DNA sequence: TGTGCCAGCAGCCAAGTAGCGGGGGCCATATACAATGAGCAGTTCTTC. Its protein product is CASSQVAGAIYNEQFF.

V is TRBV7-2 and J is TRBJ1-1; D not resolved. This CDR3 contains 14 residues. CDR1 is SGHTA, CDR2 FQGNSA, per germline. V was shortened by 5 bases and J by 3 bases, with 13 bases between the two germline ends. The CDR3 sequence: CASSLGPADTEAFF. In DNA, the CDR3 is TGTGCCAGCAGCCTGGGTCCGGCGGACACTGAAGCTTTCTTT.

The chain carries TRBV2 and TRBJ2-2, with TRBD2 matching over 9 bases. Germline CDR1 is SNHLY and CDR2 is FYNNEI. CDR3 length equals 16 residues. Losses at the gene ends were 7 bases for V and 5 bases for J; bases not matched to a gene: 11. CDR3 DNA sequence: TGTGCCAGCAAGCGAGGTAGCGGGAGAGGAACCGGGGAGCTGTTTTTT. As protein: CASKRGSGRGTGELFF.

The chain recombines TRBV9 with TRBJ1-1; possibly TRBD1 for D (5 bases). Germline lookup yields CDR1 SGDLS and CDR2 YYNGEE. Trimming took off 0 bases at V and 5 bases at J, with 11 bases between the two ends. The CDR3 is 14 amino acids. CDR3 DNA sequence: TGTGCCAGCAGCGTAGCAGGGTTCTCGACTGAAGCTTTCTTT. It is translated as CASSVAGFSTEAFF.